This note documents a single T cell receptor beta chain sequence. Its antigen is not identified. CDR1 and CDR2 (germline): ENHRY, SYGVKD. V lost 6 bases to trimming and J lost 0 bases, with 5 bases between them. The CDR3 is 13 residues long. This sample's treatment: 15 to 20 received Ad26.COV2.S at low or high dose, single or two shots; roughly five received placebo; per-sample allocation not given. Collection of samples fell on day 63 after the first vaccine or placebo injection. The data were produced by immunoSEQ multiplex PCR, yet TCRdb's version contains in-frame clones alone and is incomplete. The data show about 450,000 clones, approximately 92% seen once. This sample is drawn from a study of Ad26.COV2.S vaccination and SARS-CoV-2 variants. Turning to the study itself: A participant enrolled in the COV1001 Ad26.COV2.S trial arm provided the sample. The study gave Ad26.COV2.S intramuscularly, once or twice 56 days apart. Findings and caveats of the study: Estimates derived from TCR breadth and depth analyses may have underestimated total T cell responses.

V and J are TRBV10-3 and TRBJ1-4; D is unresolved. This clonotype was sampled from a person between 18 and 60 years old who received the Ad26.COV2.S COVID-19 vaccine or a placebo. The sequencing here drew on peripheral blood, taken in a trial of Ad26.COV2.S vaccine versus placebo. CDR3 nucleotide sequence: TGTGCCATCAGGGAGGCAACTAATGAAAAACTGTTTTTT. Translation gives CAIREATNEKLFF.